The next 26 T cell receptor beta chains were all read from a single sample in a study of cytotoxic CD8 clonotypes in ibrutinib-treated CLL. Some clones are missing from TCRdb's copy, which holds only in-frame ones; the method was immunoSEQ multiplex PCR. The sample has roughly 300,000 clones, roughly 76% seen once. The material sequenced was PBMCs, taken at disease progression, from a patient treated with ibrutinib. The receptor source for this set is a human donor with chronic lymphocytic leukemia.

The chain links TRBV19 to TRBJ2-5; 9 bases are a match to TRBD1. V lost 8 bases and J lost 4; bases outside the gene matches: 8. The CDR3 contains 14 residues. Germline V gene data show CDR1 as LNHDA and CDR2 as SQIVND (reference sequence). Here the CDR3 reads CASGGQGKRETQYF. The CDR3 region has the DNA TGTGCCAGTGGGGGACAGGGAAAAAGAGAGACCCAGTACTTC.

Only one count was recorded for this clone. V usage is TRBV7-9 and J usage is TRBJ1-3; D is uncertain. Trimming took 3 bases from V and 8 from J, leaving 20 bases between them. CDR1 and CDR2 from the germline V gene are SEHNR and FQNEAQ (reference sequence). The CDR3 has 16 amino acids. In DNA, the CDR3 is TGTGCCAGCAGCTTTGAAACGGCCTCCTTTTGGGACACCATATATTTT. Amino acid sequence: CASSFETASFWDTIYF.

The chain uses TRBV7-2 and TRBJ1-5; D is undetermined. Trimming took 4 bases from V and 2 from J, leaving 9 bases between them. CDR3 length: 14 residues. From germline, CDR1 is SGHTA and CDR2 FQGNSA. In DNA form, the CDR3 reads TGTGCCAGCAGCTCGCGGCGGGGCAATCAGCCCCAGCATTTT. This encodes CASSSRRGNQPQHF.

V usage is TRBV5-8 and J usage is TRBJ2-7; the match to TRBD1 covers 8 bases. With 4 bases clipped from V and 2 bases from J, the junction kept 2 bases outside the gene matches. The CDR3 is 13 residues long. CDR1 is SGHTS and CDR2 is YDEGEE in the germline V gene. The CDR3 coding sequence is TGTGCCAGCAGCGGGGACAGGCCCTACGAGCAGTACTTC. It codes for CASSGDRPYEQYF.

The genes are TRBV2 and TRBJ2-3, with D possibly being TRBD1 (5 bases). Germline V gene lookup returns CDR1 SNHLY and CDR2 FYNNEI. V dropped 7 bases and J dropped 0 bases, with 17 bases sitting between them. The CDR3 is 16 amino acids. CDR3 nucleotide sequence: TGTGCCAGCAACCTAAACAGGTCCCCTAGCACAGATACGCAGTATTTT. Residues: CASNLNRSPSTDTQYF.

This sequence joins TRBV7-9 and TRBJ1-1; TRBD1 is a possible D gene (6 bases). Germline V gene sequence: CDR1 SEHNR, CDR2 FQNEAQ (reference sequence). Between the trimmed V and J ends, which lost 5 bases and 4 bases, there was a span of 14 bases. CDR3 length: 14 amino acids. Written as DNA, the CDR3 is TGTGCCAGCAGCAGATCCGGACAGCCCACTGAAGCTTTCTTT. Translated, it gives CASSRSGQPTEAFF.

The gene calls are TRBV4-1 and TRBJ1-5, with no clear D. Trimming cost V 4 bases and J 1 base, with 11 bases left between them. This CDR3 has 15 amino acids. CDR1 is MGHRA and CDR2 is YSYEKL in the germline V gene. The CDR3 region is CASSLLLQSNQPQHF. CDR3 in DNA: TGCGCCAGCAGCCTCTTATTACAAAGCAATCAGCCCCAGCATTTT.

As to this clone: One end of the junction is discordant with germline, which a read error may explain. The chain recombines TRBV7-8 with TRBJ2-7; D may correspond to TRBD1 or TRBD2 (6 bases each). Germline V gene data show CDR1 as SGHVS and CDR2 as FQNEAQ. The CDR3 is made up of 16 amino acids. The CDR3 DNA reads TGTGCCAGCAGCGTTACCCCCAGGGGCGGGCTAGCGAATCAAGGCTTC. Protein: CASSVTPRGGLANQGF.

The J gene is TRBJ2-5, the V gene TRBV5-1; D call uncertain. The CDR3 has 12 residues. The V gene lost 4 bases and the J gene lost 0 bases, with 4 bases spanning the gap. Germline V gene sequence: CDR1 SGHRS, CDR2 YFSETQ. The CDR3 here is CASSQHQETQYF. CDR3 DNA: TGCGCCAGCAGCCAACACCAAGAGACCCAGTACTTC.

The chain has TRBV6-6 and TRBJ2-7; D call uncertain. The V gene's germline CDR1 is MNHNY and CDR2 SVGAGI (reference sequence). Trimming pared 0 bases from V and 4 bases from J, leaving 7 bases between. This CDR3 is 13 amino acids long. The CDR3 DNA sequence: TGTGCCAGCAGTTACTCGGGATTGTACGAGCAGTACTTC. This translates into CASSYSGLYEQYF.

The chain combines TRBV29-1 with TRBJ2-1; D uncertain. V was clipped by 7 bases and J by 6 bases, with 19 bases between them. The germline V gene encodes CDR1 SQVTM and CDR2 ANQGSEA. This CDR3 region has 14 residues. In DNA, the CDR3 is TGCAGCGCCGGTAGACGGAATCCTCCCAATGAGCAGTTCTTC. Residues: CSAGRRNPPNEQFF.

The sample holds a few counts of this clone. The CDR3 loop is CASSASSEVYGYTF. The CDR3 DNA reads as TGTGCCAGCAGTGCCTCCTCTGAGGTCTATGGCTACACCTTC. This chain connects TRBV27 to TRBJ1-2, with D hard to call. Germline V lookup: CDR1 MNHEY, CDR2 SMNVEV (reference sequence). This CDR3 is built from 14 residues. The ends were cut back, 5 bases at V and 4 bases at J, with 14 bases in the middle.

The J gene is TRBJ2-7, the V gene TRBV5-6, with D possibly called TRBD1 or TRBD2 (5 bases each). This CDR3 is built from 14 residues. Germline V lookup: CDR1 SGHDT, CDR2 YYEEEE. The V gene lost 3 bases and the J gene lost 2 bases, with 12 bases spanning the gap. CDR3 sequence: CASSSGTQTYEQYF. The DNA of the CDR3 is TGTGCCAGCAGCTCAGGGACCCAGACCTACGAGCAGTACTTC.

The chain couples TRBV19 to TRBJ2-1, with 14 bases aligning to TRBD2. The J segment lost 9 bases and the V segment lost 6 bases, leaving 10 bases of the junction unmatched. Germline V gene lookup returns CDR1 LNHDA and CDR2 SQIVND (reference sequence). The length of the CDR3 is 16 residues. The CDR3 here is CASRTSGTSGRGEQFF. The CDR3 DNA is TGTGCCAGTAGGACCTCCGGGACTAGCGGGAGAGGTGAGCAGTTCTTC.

The chain employs TRBV12-5 and TRBJ2-1; D ambiguous. Trimming left V 6 bases short and J 8 bases short, with 17 bases between. Germline CDR1 is LGHNT and CDR2 is FRNRAP. This CDR3 spans 14 amino acids. The CDR3 DNA reads as TGTGCTAGTGGCAACATTCCGGAAGCGCATGAGCAGTTCTTC. As protein: CASGNIPEAHEQFF.

V and J are TRBV11-2 and TRBJ2-7; D is uncertain. Germline V gene sequence: CDR1 SGHAT, CDR2 FQNNGV. This CDR3 spans 13 amino acids. Trimming pared 1 base from V and 3 bases from J, leaving 7 bases between. DNA of the CDR3: TGTGCCAGCAGCTTAGCCCACGGCTACGAGCAGTACTTC. Its protein is CASSLAHGYEQYF.

J is TRBJ1-1 and V is TRBV28; the match to TRBD1 covers 8 bases. Germline CDR1 MDHEN, CDR2 SYDVKM. The CDR3 is made up of 17 amino acids. With 5 bases clipped from V and 0 bases from J, the junction kept 11 bases outside the gene matches. CDR3 loop: CASSPRQGNYLNTEAFF. As DNA, the CDR3 is TGTGCCAGCAGTCCCCGACAGGGGAATTATTTGAACACTGAAGCTTTCTTT.

V gene TRBV4-3 combines with J gene TRBJ2-2, with TRBD2 matching over 9 bases. The V and J ends lost 0 bases and 8 bases, in that order; junction bases with no gene match: 13. The CDR3 loop spans 18 amino acids. The germline V gene has CDR1 LGHNA and CDR2 YSLEER. CDR3 nucleotide sequence: TGCGCCAGCAGCCAAGAGGCGGCTAGCGGGACGTACTCGGGGGAGCTGTTTTTT. It specifies CASSQEAASGTYSGELFF.

The rearrangement links TRBV28 to TRBJ1-5; D gene ambiguous. This CDR3 is 13 amino acids long. Looked up from germline, CDR1 is MDHEN and CDR2 is SYDVKM. Deletions cut 3 bases from V and 6 bases from J, with 9 bases between. The CDR3 spells CASSFTTTQPQHF. The CDR3 nucleotides are TGTGCCAGCAGTTTTACTACGACTCAGCCCCAGCATTTT.

CDR3 amino acids: CASSLVRVPGLDNTGELFF. The CDR3 bases are TGTGCCAGCAGCTTAGTCCGCGTTCCGGGACTAGACAACACCGGGGAGCTGTTTTTT. The chain joins TRBV7-8 to TRBJ2-2; 8 nucleotides agree with TRBD2. Looked up from germline, CDR1 is SGHVS and CDR2 is FQNEAQ. J lost 2 bases, V lost 1 base, and 12 bases had no gene match. The CDR3 loop spans 19 amino acids.

The chain has TRBV28 and TRBJ1-5; D is perhaps TRBD1 (5 bases). Germline assignment: CDR1 MDHEN and CDR2 SYDVKM. Trimming shortened V by 2 bases and J by 3 bases, and 11 bases separated the two germline ends. CDR3 size: 15 residues. The CDR3 here is CASSLPDRYNQPQHF. The DNA for the CDR3 is TGTGCCAGCAGTTTACCCGACAGATACAATCAGCCCCAGCATTTT.

This clone was observed a few times. The chain couples TRBV7-8 to TRBJ2-2, with 12 bases fitting TRBD2. The CDR3 sequence is 16 residues long. Per the germline V gene, CDR1 is SGHVS and CDR2 is FQNEAQ. With 6 bases clipped from V and 4 bases from J, the junction kept 6 bases outside the gene matches. The CDR3 loop reads CASRETSGGGTGELFF. The CDR3 coding sequence is TGTGCCAGCAGAGAGACTAGCGGGGGAGGCACCGGGGAGCTGTTTTTT.

The chain employs TRBV4-2 and TRBJ1-2; TRBD1 is a possible D gene (5 bases). The CDR3 length is 15 residues. Germline V CDR1 and CDR2: LGHNA, YNFKEQ. The V and J ends lost 2 bases and 0 bases respectively, with 10 bases between them. Written as DNA, the CDR3 is TGTGCCAGCAGCCAACGACAGTTGCCTAACTATGGCTACACCTTC. Amino acids: CASSQRQLPNYGYTF.

The chain uses TRBV11-2 and TRBJ2-7, with 7 bases lining up with TRBD2. CDR3 length: 14 residues. The V segment lost 5 bases and the J segment 6 bases; nucleotides outside the gene matches: 10. Germline lookup yields CDR1 SGHAT and CDR2 FQNNGV. The CDR3: CASSPRGVYGEQYF. The CDR3 DNA reads as TGTGCCAGCAGCCCCCGGGGGGTCTACGGCGAGCAGTACTTC.

The chain couples TRBV5-5 to TRBJ2-2; D could derive from TRBD1 or TRBD2 (6 bases each). This CDR3 is 18 amino acids long. From germline, CDR1 is SGHKS and CDR2 YYEKEE (reference sequence). Between the trimmed V and J ends, which lost 4 bases and 6 bases, there was a span of 25 bases. As DNA, the CDR3 is TGTGCCAGCAGCCCCGAGGTAGTTTCGGGGGCCGCGGCCGGGGAGCTGTTTTTT. Translated, it gives CASSPEVVSGAAAGELFF. The whole variable domain, filled in from reference TRBV5-5 and TRBJ2-2, reads DAGVTQSPTHLIKTRGQQVTLRCSPISGHKSVSWYQQVLGQGPQFIFQYYEKEERGRGNFPDRFSARQFPNYSSELNVNALLLGDSALYLCASSPEVVSGAAAGELFFGEGSRLTVL.

The V gene is TRBV18, the J gene TRBJ2-6; weak D call: TRBD2 (6 bases). CDR3 length: 18 residues. Germline CDR1 reads KGHSH; CDR2 reads LQKENI. V lost 6 bases and J 0 bases, leaving 18 bases between the germline ends. The CDR3 DNA is TGTGCCAGCTCGGCCTCCGGGACTCCTAGCTCTGGGGCCAACGTCCTGACTTTC. It encodes CASSASGTPSSGANVLTF. Full variable domain (rest looked up from reference TRBV18 and TRBJ2-6): NAGVMQNPRHLVRRRGQEARLRCSPMKGHSHVYWYRQLPEEGLKFMVYLQKENIIDESGMPKERFSAEFPKEGPSILRIQQVVRGDSAAYFCASSASGTPSSGANVLTFGAGSRLTVL.